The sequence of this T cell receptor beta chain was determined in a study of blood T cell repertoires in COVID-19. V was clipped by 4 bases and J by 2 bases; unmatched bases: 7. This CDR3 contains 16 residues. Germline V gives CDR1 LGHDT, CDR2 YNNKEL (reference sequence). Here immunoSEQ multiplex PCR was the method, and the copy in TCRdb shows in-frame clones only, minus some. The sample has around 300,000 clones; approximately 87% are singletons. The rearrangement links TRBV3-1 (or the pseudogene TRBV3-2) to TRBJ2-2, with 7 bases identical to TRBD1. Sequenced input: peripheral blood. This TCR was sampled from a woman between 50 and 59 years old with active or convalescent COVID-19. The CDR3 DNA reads TGTGCCAGCAGCCGCCCGACAGGGAGTAACACCGGGGAGCTGTTTTTT. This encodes CASSRPTGSNTGELFF.